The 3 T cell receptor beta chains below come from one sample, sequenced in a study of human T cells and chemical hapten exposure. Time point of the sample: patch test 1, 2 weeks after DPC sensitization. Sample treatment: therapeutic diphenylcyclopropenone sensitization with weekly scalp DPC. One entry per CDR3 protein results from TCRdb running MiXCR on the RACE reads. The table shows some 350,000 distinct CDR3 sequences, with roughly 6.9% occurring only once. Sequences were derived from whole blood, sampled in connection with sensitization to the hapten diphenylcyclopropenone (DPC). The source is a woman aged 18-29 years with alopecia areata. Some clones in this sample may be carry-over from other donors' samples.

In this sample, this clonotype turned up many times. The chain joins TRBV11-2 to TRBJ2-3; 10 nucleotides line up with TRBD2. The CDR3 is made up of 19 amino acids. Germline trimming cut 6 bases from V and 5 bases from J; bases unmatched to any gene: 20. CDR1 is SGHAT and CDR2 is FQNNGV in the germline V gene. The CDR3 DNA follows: TGTGCCAGCAGGTTACAGGGCTTAGCGGGGGGCCAACTTAAAGATACGCAGTATTTT. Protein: CASRLQGLAGGQLKDTQYF.

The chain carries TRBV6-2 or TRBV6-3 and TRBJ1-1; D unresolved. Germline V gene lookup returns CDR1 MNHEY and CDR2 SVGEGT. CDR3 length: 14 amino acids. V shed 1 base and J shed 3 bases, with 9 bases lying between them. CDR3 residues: CASSYYQRDTEAFF. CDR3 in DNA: TGTGCCAGCAGTTACTACCAGAGGGACACTGAAGCTTTCTTT.

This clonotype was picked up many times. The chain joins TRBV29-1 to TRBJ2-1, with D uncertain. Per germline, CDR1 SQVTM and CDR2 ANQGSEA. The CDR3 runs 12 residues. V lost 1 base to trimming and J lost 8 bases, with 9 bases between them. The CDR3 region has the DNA TGCAGCGTTGAAGGAGGTGGGGATGAGCAGTTCTTC. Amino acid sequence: CSVEGGGDEQFF.